This T cell receptor beta chain was sequenced for a study of OX40 agonist ivuxolimab in advanced cancers. Study-wide context: Ivuxolimab was a fully human IgG2 agonistic monoclonal antibody targeting the costimulatory receptor OX40 (CD134). Intravenous ivuxolimab was administered to patients every 2 weeks at six dose levels: 0.01, 0.1, 0.3, 1.5, 3 and 10 mg/kg. Among the roughly 52 dose-escalation patients, some 20 had hepatocellular carcinoma, approximately 15 melanoma, 9 renal cell carcinoma and 9 head and neck cancer. In the dose-escalation cohort, 70% to 90% of patients were male, and the mean age was around 65 years with a range of roughly 20 to 85. Patients were allowed to have had prior anti-PD-1, anti-PD-L1 or anti-CTLA-4 therapy, and roughly 40% of the dose-escalation patients had been treated with checkpoint inhibitors. Partial responses occurred in three dose-escalation patients, of whom one had hepatocellular carcinoma and two had cutaneous melanoma. The point of sequencing TCRbeta in the periphery was to test whether ivuxolimab changed TCR sequence diversity and drove clonal T-cell expansion. The monotherapy dose-escalation portion (N of about 50 patients) of the phase I ivuxolimab trial is reported in the paper. Summary of the overall study and its limitations: At doses of 0.1 to 3.0 mg/kg, clonal expansion of both CD4+ and CD8+ blood T cells was observed from baseline to week 6. In the 0.1-3.0 mg/kg groups, partial responders had among the lowest normalized peripheral clonal expansion, particularly in CD8+ T cells. Low levels of normalized T-cell clonal expansion were also seen in some patients who did not respond. After ivuxolimab, more expanded clones were found on average in CD8+ T cells than in CD4+ T cells. The antigen specificity of the clonally expanded peripheral T cells was not determined.

The trial excluded patients who had a history of autoimmune disease or who were on systemic immunosuppression. In every dose cohort, peripheral blood was drawn for TCR sequencing at baseline, cycle 4 day 1, and cycle 7 day 1. Samples were obtained from an open-label, multicenter, first-in-human phase I dose-escalation trial of ivuxolimab. The trial enrolled adults with locally advanced or metastatic head and neck squamous cell, hepatocellular, melanoma or renal cell carcinoma. Before TCR sequencing, CD4+ and CD8+ T cells were separately sorted from peripheral blood. For sequencing of the TCRbeta CDR3 region, genomic DNA was extracted from the sorted cells. TCRbeta CDR3 regions were sequenced using the immunoSEQ Assay. TCRdb holds this immuneACCESS table with in-frame rearrangements only. Some clones are missing; in checked studies, unresolved V genes explain under half, and the rest has no known cause. Across this sample there are 35,000 to 40,000 clones, with about 89% seen only once. The leading ten clones occupy 35% to 45% of the sample.

V loses 6 bases, J loses 2 bases, and the germline ends lie 22 bases apart. CDR1 and CDR2 were assigned from the germline V gene (reference sequence) as LNHDA and SQIVND. The CDR3 runs 17 amino acids, cysteine and phenylalanine included. Only the CDR3 part of the read is kept: 51 bases, read in frame from the first base. A remark on this clone: It has no known antigen specificity. The input lacks base qualities; no much larger clone sits a single base away.

The origin of this receptor is an adult with an advanced solid tumor such as melanoma, head and neck, liver or kidney cancer. The chain joins TRBV19 to TRBJ2-5; TRBD2 is a possible D gene, resting on 6 matching bases. Sequencing used CD4+ or CD8+ T cells sorted from blood, obtained in a trial of the OX40 agonist ivuxolimab. The encoded CDR3 is CASSQLELTGDQETQYF. The DNA sequence reads TGTGCCAGTAGCCAATTAGAGCTCACGGGGGATCAAGAGACCCAGTACTTC.